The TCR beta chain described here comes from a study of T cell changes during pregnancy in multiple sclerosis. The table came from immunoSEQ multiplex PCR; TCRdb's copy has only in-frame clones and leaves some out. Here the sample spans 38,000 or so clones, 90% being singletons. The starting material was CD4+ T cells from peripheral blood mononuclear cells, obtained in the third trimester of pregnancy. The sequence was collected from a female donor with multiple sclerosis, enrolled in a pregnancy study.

For the CDR3, the DNA is TGTGCCAGCTCACCACGTTTCGGAGACTCTGGGGCCAACGTCCTGACTTTC. Its protein product is CASSPRFGDSGANVLTF. The chain recombines TRBV18 with TRBJ2-6, with no clear D. In germline, CDR1 is KGHSH, CDR2 LQKENI. Between the trimmed V and J ends, which lost 1 base and 0 bases, there was a span of 10 bases. The CDR3 spans 17 residues. Looking up the rest from reference TRBV18 and TRBJ2-6 gives the full variable domain: NAGVMQNPRHLVRRRGQEARLRCSPMKGHSHVYWYRQLPEEGLKFMVYLQKENIIDESGMPKERFSAEFPKEGPSILRIQQVVRGDSAAYFCASSPRFGDSGANVLTFGAGSRLTVL.